The sequence of this T cell receptor (beta chain) was determined in a study of cytomegalovirus exposure and HLA in healthy donors. The CDR3 covers 14 residues. CDR1 MNHNY and CDR2 SVGAGI come from the germline V gene (reference sequence). Deletions cut 8 bases from V and 4 bases from J, with 18 bases between. In the PCR, 60 Vbeta and 13 Jbeta primers were used. Assay used: immunoSEQ multiplex PCR; TCRdb lists only in-frame clones, some missing. The listing contains around 84,000 clones. The receptor's source is a man under 40 in good health and CMV-seronegative. This sequence joins TRBV6-6 and TRBJ2-7; TRBD1 is a possible D gene (6 bases). What was sequenced was PBMCs. The DNA of the CDR3 is TGTGCCAGCTTCAGGGGACCCCCTATGTACGAGCAGTACTTC. It codes for CASFRGPPMYEQYF.